This T cell receptor (beta chain) was identified during a study of response to subunit inactivated influenza vaccine. The CDR3 loop spans 16 amino acids. J was trimmed by 4 bases and V by 4 bases; bases with no gene match: 5. Germline-derived CDR1 and CDR2 are SQVTM and ANQGSEA. TCRdb re-analysed the RT-PCR reads in MiXCR, keeping a single row per CDR3 protein. In the table there are about 570,000 distinct CDR3 sequences, 11% of which are singletons. The data were also submitted as part of a second study, on T cells expressing NK-cell markers. That report notes: Template switching by 5'RACE with UMIs generated the TCR beta cDNA. One of eight sequenced donors was HCMV-seronegative; the other seven were seropositive. In more than 5 donors, dominant CD3+CD56+NKG2C+ clonotypes ranked among the top 10 CD8+ clonotypes.

The gene calls are TRBV29-1 and TRBJ2-6, with TRBD1 identical over 12 bases. The sequenced sample was PBMCs from blood, obtained on the day of vaccination. The sequence derives from a man aged 45-60 years who received an inactivated influenza vaccine. In DNA, the CDR3 is TGCAGCGTTGCGGGACAGGGGGCGCGGGGGGCCAACGTCCTGACTTTC. The encoded protein is CSVAGQGARGANVLTF.